These 16 T cell receptor beta chains were sequenced from one sample in a study of T cell repertoires in cytomegalovirus infection. Which antigens these TCRs recognize remains unknown. TCRdb re-called the reads through MiXCR, storing one row per CDR3 protein. The sample includes around 19,000 distinct CDR3 sequences, 42% seen only once; the top ten take about 94%. The sequencing used CD8+ T cells from cultured PBMCs, collected from culture after CMV antigen stimulation. All receptors come from a human donor in good health (CMV status not recorded). Some clones in this sample may be carry-over from other donors' samples.

The V gene is TRBV7-8, the J gene TRBJ2-5; 9 bases agree with TRBD2. CDR3 length: 16 amino acids. V lost 5 bases to trimming and J lost 5 bases; unmatched junction nucleotides: 12. Looked up from germline, CDR1 is SGHVS and CDR2 is FQNEAQ. CDR3 in amino acids: CASSPSIAGEGETQYF. The CDR3 DNA is TGTGCCAGCAGCCCTTCAATAGCGGGAGAGGGGGAGACCCAGTACTTC.

The V gene is TRBV11-2, the J gene TRBJ2-7; 7 bases map to TRBD2. This CDR3 contains 13 residues. The V and J ends lost 10 bases and 0 bases, in that order; junction bases with no gene match: 6. Germline V gene sequence: CDR1 SGHAT, CDR2 FQNNGV. CDR3 residues: CANGPSGSYEQYF. DNA of the CDR3: TGTGCCAACGGGCCTAGCGGCTCCTACGAGCAGTACTTC.

The chain combines TRBV20-1 with TRBJ2-1; 7 bases are a match to TRBD1. CDR3 length: 14 amino acids. Germline V gives CDR1 DFQATT, CDR2 SNEGSKA (reference sequence). V lost 7 bases, J lost 0 bases, and 6 bases stayed unmatched. The CDR3 reads CSGEGASSYNEQFF. The DNA for the CDR3 is TGCAGTGGCGAGGGGGCGAGCTCCTACAATGAGCAGTTCTTC.

CDR3 loop: CASTTGSTQYF. CDR3 DNA: TGTGCCAGCACCACAGGGAGTACGCAGTATTTT. The J gene is TRBJ2-3, the V gene TRBV27; D might be TRBD1 (6 bases). The CDR3 is 11 amino acids. V lost 7 bases to trimming and J lost 8 bases, with 10 bases between them. Germline V gives CDR1 MNHEY, CDR2 SMNVEV (reference sequence).

Here the CDR3 DNA reads TGTGCCAGCAGTTATAAGGTCACAGCTTTCGATGAGCAGTTCTTC. This translates into CASSYKVTAFDEQFF. The chain links TRBV6-2 or TRBV6-3 to TRBJ2-1, with D hard to call. V was cut by 3 bases and J by 8 bases, with 17 bases left in between. The CDR3 covers 15 residues. CDR1 and CDR2 from the germline V gene are MNHEY and SVGEGT.

This clonotype was detected only a few times. This chain uses TRBV9 with TRBJ2-7, with TRBD2 matching 8 bases. Germline V CDR1 and CDR2: SGDLS, YYNGEE. CDR3 length: 14 residues. V was pared by 4 bases and J by 4 bases, with 7 bases of the junction left unmatched. For the CDR3, the DNA is TGTGCCAGCAGCTCCCGGGAGGGAAGGTACGAGCAGTACTTC. Protein product: CASSSREGRYEQYF.

The chain is built from TRBV9 and TRBJ2-6, with D perhaps given as TRBD1 or TRBD2 (5 bases each). Trimming removed 3 bases at V and 0 bases at J, with 22 bases between. The CDR3 is 20 residues long. CDR1 and CDR2 from the germline V gene are SGDLS and YYNGEE. The CDR3 is CASSDSLDGAPSSGANVLTF. In DNA, the CDR3 is TGTGCCAGCAGCGACTCCTTGGACGGGGCCCCATCCTCTGGGGCCAACGTCCTGACTTTC. The full variable domain, rest sourced from reference TRBV9 and TRBJ2-6, is DSGVTQTPKHLITATGQRVTLRCSPRSGDLSVYWYQQSLDQGLQFLIQYYNGEERAKGNILERFSAQQFPDLHSELNLSSLELGDSALYFCASSDSLDGAPSSGANVLTFGAGSRLTVL.

This clonotype was recorded once. The rearrangement links TRBV30 to TRBJ2-4, with D unclear. This CDR3 spans 12 amino acids. Trimming pared 4 bases from V and 11 bases from J, leaving 15 bases between. Germline CDR1 is GTSNPN and CDR2 is SVGIG (reference sequence). CDR3 DNA sequence: TGTGCCTGGAAGTCGGCAGGAACCCTTCAGTACTTC. Its translation: CAWKSAGTLQYF.

The table lists this clonotype with many counts. This chain connects TRBV7-8 to TRBJ1-1, with 9 bases aligning to TRBD1. This CDR3 is 15 amino acids long. The V and J ends lost 5 bases and 3 bases, in that order; junction bases with no gene match: 7. Germline V gene sequence: CDR1 SGHVS, CDR2 FQNEAQ. The CDR3 loop reads CASSPLGQGDTEAFF. CDR3 bases: TGTGCCAGCAGCCCCCTGGGACAGGGAGACACTGAAGCTTTCTTT.

This clonotype was counted many times. CDR3 DNA: TGCGCCAGCAGCCGGGACGGACAGAACACCGGGGAGCTGTTTTTT. Translation: CASSRDGQNTGELFF. The V gene is TRBV5-1, the J gene TRBJ2-2; D possibly uses TRBD1 or TRBD2 (5 bases each). V was clipped by 4 bases and J by 1 base, with 11 bases between them. This CDR3 region has 15 residues. CDR1 and CDR2 (germline): SGHRS, YFSETQ.

V usage is TRBV20-1 and J usage is TRBJ2-7, with D hard to call. This CDR3 region has 15 residues. V was clipped by 6 bases and J by 0 bases, with 18 bases between them. Germline assignment: CDR1 DFQATT and CDR2 SNEGSKA (reference sequence). DNA for the CDR3: TGCAGTGCGATTTCCCCGCAGGCAAGCTCCTACGAGCAGTACTTC. Its protein is CSAISPQASSYEQYF.

This clonotype ranks as medium-sized. This chain connects TRBV4-3 to TRBJ2-3; possibly TRBD1 for D (5 bases). This CDR3 contains 14 residues. V lost 3 bases, J lost 4 bases, and 11 bases lay in between. Germline V lookup: CDR1 LGHNA, CDR2 YSLEER. The CDR3 loop reads CASSQDTVADTQYF. The DNA of the CDR3 is TGCGCCAGCAGCCAGGACACCGTGGCAGATACGCAGTATTTT.

A few counts support this clonotype. The J gene is TRBJ2-7, the V gene TRBV4-1; 8 bases fit TRBD1. CDR1 and CDR2 from the germline V gene are MGHRA and YSYEKL. V was clipped by 0 bases and J by 4 bases; unmatched bases: 8. This CDR3 region has 16 residues. CDR3 residues: CASSQDPGQGRYEQYF. CDR3 DNA sequence: TGCGCCAGCAGCCAAGATCCCGGACAGGGCAGGTACGAGCAGTACTTC.

Only a few counts were recorded for this clonotype. V usage is TRBV6-2 or TRBV6-3 and J usage is TRBJ1-6; D gene unclear. V was trimmed by 4 bases and J by 8 bases, leaving 3 bases between them. The germline gives CDR1 MNHEY, CDR2 SVGEGT. This CDR3 comprises 11 residues. The CDR3 sequence: CASSSYSPLHF. The CDR3 nucleotides read TGTGCCAGCAGTTCGTATTCACCCCTCCACTTT.

The chain joins TRBV7-2 to TRBJ2-7, with 10 bases that match TRBD2. Germline V gives CDR1 SGHTA, CDR2 FQGNSA. J was trimmed by 5 bases and V by 0 bases; bases with no gene match: 4. The CDR3 runs 15 residues. The CDR3 DNA reads as TGTGCCAGCAGCTTAGCAGCGGGAGGGATCGACGAGCAGTACTTC. Translated, it gives CASSLAAGGIDEQYF.

The chain carries TRBV7-9 and TRBJ1-6, with 9 bases matching TRBD1. The CDR3 contains 19 residues. CDR1 and CDR2 from the germline V gene are SEHNR and FQNEAQ (reference sequence). V lost 0 bases, J lost 0 bases, and 6 bases stayed unmatched. The CDR3 DNA sequence: TGTGCCAGCAGCTTAGCGACAGGGGGAAGGATCTCCTATAATTCACCCCTCCACTTT. Its translation is CASSLATGGRISYNSPLHF.